This is a list of T cell receptor beta chains from one sample in a study of blood T cell repertoires in COVID-19. The data were produced by immunoSEQ multiplex PCR, yet TCRdb's version contains in-frame clones alone and is incomplete. The table records 270,000 or so clones, around 84% of them present only once. Sample: PBMCs or T cells enriched from blood (not recorded which). The receptors here all came from a woman between 45 and 65 years old who had been exposed to COVID-19. CDR3s include the opening cysteine and the closing phenylalanine or tryptophan. Each record gives: CDR3 protein, V gene, J gene.

CDR3: CASRGQFNQPQHF; V: TRBV28; J: TRBJ1-5
CDR3: CASSLSRGGQPQHF; V: TRBV27; J: TRBJ1-5
CDR3: CASSLLQGALGYTF; V: TRBV3-1/TRBV3-2; J: TRBJ1-2
CDR3: CASRTSGGGETQYF; V: TRBV3-1/TRBV3-2; J: TRBJ2-5
CDR3: CAWSRGGNEQFF; V: TRBV30; J: TRBJ2-1
CDR3: CASSLTGGDEQYF; V: TRBV4-3; J: TRBJ2-7
CDR3: CASSPREGQHFYGYTF; V: TRBV5-8; J: TRBJ1-2
CDR3: CASSRDRGLRETQYF; V: TRBV7-9; J: TRBJ2-5
CDR3: CASSLDGGSPNEKLFF; V: TRBV7-9; J: TRBJ1-4
CDR3: CASSETGPGKTQYF; V: TRBV13; J: TRBJ2-5
CDR3: CASSLFLGNTEAFF; V: TRBV5-6; J: TRBJ1-1
CDR3: CAWSRTASGNTEAFF; V: TRBV30; J: TRBJ1-1
CDR3: CASSESGRGQETQYF; V: TRBV10-1; J: TRBJ2-5
CDR3: CASSQRLWTGGMNTEAFF; V: TRBV14; J: TRBJ1-1
CDR3: CATSDSDRDTQYF; V: TRBV24-1; J: TRBJ2-3
CDR3: CASSLDQSGNTEAFF; V: TRBV11-3; J: TRBJ1-1
CDR3: CAWRAVNYGYTF; V: TRBV30; J: TRBJ1-2
CDR3: CASSFFGDTQYF; V: TRBV12-3/TRBV12-4; J: TRBJ2-3
CDR3: CASRNSGYNGNTIYF; V: TRBV2; J: TRBJ1-3
CDR3: CASSFPNMNTEAFF; V: TRBV7-2; J: TRBJ1-1
CDR3: CASRDAGTGQPQHF; V: TRBV28; J: TRBJ1-5
CDR3: CASRERLNTEAFF; V: TRBV5-1; J: TRBJ1-1
CDR3: CASSVDARTSGGSEQFF; V: TRBV9; J: TRBJ2-1
CDR3: CASSPAAPGGFTEAFF; V: TRBV18; J: TRBJ1-1
CDR3: CASNAPIGGSYGYTF; V: TRBV5-4; J: TRBJ1-2
CDR3: CASSTGTGGGQPQHF; V: TRBV19; J: TRBJ1-5
CDR3: CASSLAAENYGYTF; V: TRBV5-1; J: TRBJ1-2
CDR3: CATSRQGNTEAFF; V: TRBV15; J: TRBJ1-1
CDR3: CASSLSTGALSEQFF; V: TRBV13; J: TRBJ2-1
CDR3: CASSLSTGFLRYGYTF; V: TRBV14; J: TRBJ1-2
CDR3: CASSLQTGNTIYF; V: TRBV3-1/TRBV3-2; J: TRBJ1-3
CDR3: CASSFLLAPTTPLGF; V: TRBV5-6; J: TRBJ2-7
CDR3: CASKAASQETQYF; V: TRBV5-1; J: TRBJ2-5
CDR3: CASSKEASGNEQFF; V: TRBV21-1; J: TRBJ2-1
CDR3: CASSRGVGGGGEKLFF; V: TRBV3-1/TRBV3-2; J: TRBJ1-4
CDR3: CAWRLAPLRAGLNTEAFF; V: TRBV30; J: TRBJ1-1
CDR3: CATSRGPETQYF; V: TRBV15; J: TRBJ2-5
CDR3: CASSPSSGAYNEQFF; V: TRBV3-1/TRBV3-2; J: TRBJ2-1
CDR3: CASSEGGETQYF; V: TRBV7-2; J: TRBJ2-5
CDR3: CASSPGTGERNEQFF; V: TRBV18; J: TRBJ2-1
CDR3: CASSPEPSTEAFF; V: TRBV18; J: TRBJ1-1
CDR3: CASGYRGRVKNTEAFF; V: TRBV27; J: TRBJ1-1
CDR3: CASSLQGIRSGQPQHF; V: TRBV19; J: TRBJ1-5
CDR3: CASSSRDRGRNSPLHF; V: TRBV19; J: TRBJ1-6
CDR3: CASSHRYRDDEKLFF; V: TRBV23-1; J: TRBJ1-4
CDR3: CATSDRRTNTGELFF; V: TRBV24-1; J: TRBJ2-2
CDR3: CASSGQGMGYTF; V: TRBV12-3/TRBV12-4; J: TRBJ1-2
CDR3: CASSPPGGSTEAFF; V: TRBV6-5; J: TRBJ1-1
CDR3: CASSRSGQGDWGPYNTQYF; V: TRBV11-2; J: TRBJ2-3
CDR3: CASSVGAAANYGYTF; V: TRBV9; J: TRBJ1-2
CDR3: CASSEFYTEQFF; V: TRBV2; J: TRBJ2-1
CDR3: CASSSNPTGSSYNEQFF; V: TRBV7-2; J: TRBJ2-1
CDR3: CASTTSGGAGTQYF; V: TRBV9; J: TRBJ2-5
CDR3: CASSFAVSARETQYF; V: TRBV7-8; J: TRBJ2-5
CDR3: CASSHTSYEQFF; V: TRBV19; J: TRBJ2-1
CDR3: CASSSPQQGQNTEAFF; V: TRBV28; J: TRBJ1-1